A single sample gave rise to the 20 T cell receptor beta chains below, sequenced in a study of blood T cell repertoires in COVID-19. The method was immunoSEQ multiplex PCR; TCRdb's version includes in-frame clones alone and lacks a portion of them. Seen here are around 62,000 clones, more than 75% observed once, and the top ten hold 1% to 1.5%. The sample consisted of peripheral blood. These receptors all stem from a woman aged 55-69 years with acute or convalescent COVID-19.

The chain joins TRBV18 to TRBJ1-1, with D perhaps TRBD1 (6 bases). Trimming removed 3 bases at V and 0 bases at J, with 17 bases between. Germline CDR1 KGHSH, CDR2 LQKENI. This CDR3 is 17 amino acids long. The CDR3 region is CASSPTQGILMNTEAFF. The CDR3 nucleotides read TGTGCCAGCTCACCGACGCAGGGGATTTTAATGAACACTGAAGCTTTCTTT.

V usage is TRBV6-5 and J usage is TRBJ2-3, with no clear D. CDR1 and CDR2 (germline): MNHEY, SVGAGI. CDR3 length: 12 residues. The V gene lost 7 bases and the J gene lost 6 bases, with 11 bases spanning the gap. CDR3 nucleotide sequence: TGTGCCAGCAAACGTGGCCTGGATACGCAGTATTTT. Its protein product is CASKRGLDTQYF.

Here the CDR3 DNA reads TGTGCCAGCAGCTTACCAGAGACAGGCGCGATGTACAATGAGCAGTTCTTC. This encodes CASSLPETGAMYNEQFF. The rearrangement joins TRBV7-3 to TRBJ2-1, with a weak D call TRBD1 (6 bases). The CDR3 length is 17 residues. With 2 bases removed from V and 4 bases from J, the gap between germline ends came to 18 bases. Looked up from germline, CDR1 is SGHTA and CDR2 is FQGTGA.

The gene calls are TRBV18 and TRBJ1-2; TRBD1 aligns across 8 bases. This CDR3 has 15 amino acids. Unmatched junction bases numbered 8, after V lost 3 bases and J lost 5 bases. The germline V gene has CDR1 KGHSH and CDR2 LQKENI. The CDR3 DNA reads TGTGCCAGCTCACCGGGGCCAGGGGGCTGGTATGGCTACACCTTC. This gives the protein CASSPGPGGWYGYTF.

The chain is built from TRBV29-1 and TRBJ1-2; 8 bases agree with TRBD1. This CDR3 has 13 residues. Losses at the gene ends were 4 bases for V and 3 bases for J; bases not matched to a gene: 4. Germline CDR1 reads SQVTM; CDR2 reads ANQGSEA. CDR3 in DNA: TGCAGCGTTGTACAGGGGGGCTACTATGGCTACACCTTC. Amino acid sequence: CSVVQGGYYGYTF.

This sequence joins TRBV6-5 and TRBJ1-2, with 7 bases identical to TRBD1. V dropped 0 bases and J dropped 7; count of bases not matched to a gene: 5. Germline V CDR1 and CDR2: MNHEY, SVGAGI. The CDR3 has 14 residues. Written as DNA, the CDR3 is TGTGCCAGCAGTTACTCCGGACAGGTTGCTGGCTACACCTTC. It encodes CASSYSGQVAGYTF.

The chain has TRBV14 and TRBJ2-1, with D perhaps matching TRBD2 (6 bases). Trimming pared 0 bases from V and 12 bases from J, leaving 15 bases between. The CDR3 consists of 14 residues. Germline V CDR1 and CDR2: SGHDN, FVKESK. This CDR3 reads CASSQDLRAEGQFF. In nucleotides, the CDR3 is TGTGCCAGCAGCCAAGATTTGCGCGCGGAGGGGCAGTTCTTC.

This rearrangement joins TRBV7-9 to TRBJ1-6; D not resolved. The V gene lost 3 bases and the J gene lost 2 bases, with 8 bases spanning the gap. Looked up from germline, CDR1 is SEHNR and CDR2 is FQNEAQ (reference sequence). CDR3 length: 15 amino acids. As DNA, the CDR3 is TGTGCCAGCAGCTTGGAACAGACCTATAATTCACCCCTCCACTTT. Its translation: CASSLEQTYNSPLHF.

On this clone: The sample holds other DNA sequences that translate to the same CDR3. The chain couples TRBV7-3 to TRBJ2-3; 9 bases are a match to TRBD2. This CDR3 has 15 amino acids. Looked up from germline, CDR1 is SGHTA and CDR2 is FQGTGA. V lost 3 bases and J lost 3; bases outside the gene matches: 4. The CDR3 DNA sequence: TGTGCCAGCAGCTTGGCGGGAGGGAGTACAGATACGCAGTATTTT. Translating it yields CASSLAGGSTDTQYF. The variable domain in full, with the rest retrieved from reference TRBV7-3 and TRBJ2-3, is GAGVSQTPSNKVTEKGKYVELRCDPISGHTALYWYRQSLGQGPEFLIYFQGTGAADDSGLPNDRFFAVRPEGSVSTLKIQRTERGDSAVYLCASSLAGGSTDTQYFGPGTRLTVL.

The chain uses TRBV18 and TRBJ1-2; D remains ambiguous. The CDR3 sequence is 14 residues long. The germline V gene has CDR1 KGHSH and CDR2 LQKENI. V lost 4 bases to trimming and J lost 9 bases, with 18 bases between them. CDR3 loop: CASSLQSEFLSYTF. CDR3 DNA: TGTGCCAGCTCACTCCAAAGTGAGTTTTTAAGCTACACCTTC.

The chain couples TRBV19 to TRBJ2-3; 7 bases align to TRBD2. Losses at the gene ends were 6 bases for V and 2 bases for J; bases not matched to a gene: 8. The CDR3 spans 15 residues. Germline CDR1 and CDR2: LNHDA and SQIVND (reference sequence). This CDR3 reads CASRRAGVSTDTQYF. In DNA, the CDR3 is TGTGCCAGTAGAAGGGCGGGAGTATCCACAGATACGCAGTATTTT.

The count of this clone is one. The J gene is TRBJ2-1, the V gene TRBV19; 11 bases align to TRBD2. V was pared by 5 bases and J by 10 bases, with 10 bases of the junction left unmatched. CDR1 is LNHDA, CDR2 SQIVND, per germline (reference sequence). The CDR3 runs 15 residues. The CDR3 protein is CASSALLAGGWEQFF. The DNA for the CDR3 is TGTGCCAGTAGTGCCCTCCTAGCGGGAGGCTGGGAGCAGTTCTTC. The whole variable domain, remainder taken from reference TRBV19 and TRBJ2-1, is DGGITQSPKYLFRKEGQNVTLSCEQNLNHDAMYWYRQDPGQGLRLIYYSQIVNDFQKGDIAEGYSVSREKKESFPLTVTSAQKNPTAFYLCASSALLAGGWEQFFGPGTRLTVL.

V usage is TRBV5-1 and J usage is TRBJ1-1; D remains unclear. The length of the CDR3 is 13 residues. Germline V lookup: CDR1 SGHRS, CDR2 YFSETQ. The V end was cut by 2 bases, the J end by 0 bases, with 5 bases between. The CDR3: CASSFAVNTEAFF. CDR3 DNA sequence: TGCGCCAGCAGCTTCGCGGTGAACACTGAAGCTTTCTTT.

The chain combines TRBV6-2 or TRBV6-3 with TRBJ2-3, with D perhaps matching TRBD2 (5 bases). The CDR3 length is 15 residues. V shed 4 bases and J shed 3 bases, with 14 bases lying between them. Germline CDR1 and CDR2: MNHEY and SVGEGT. The CDR3 region is CASSSPGINTDTQYF. The CDR3 DNA sequence: TGTGCCAGCAGTTCCCCGGGAATAAATACAGATACGCAGTATTTT.

The chain uses TRBV6-6 and TRBJ1-2; D is undetermined. Looked up from germline, CDR1 is MNHNY and CDR2 is SVGAGI (reference sequence). The CDR3 is 12 amino acids. Trimming took 5 bases from V and 8 from J, leaving 12 bases between them. CDR3 sequence (DNA): TGTGCCAGCAGTCCCCCGCGGGAAGGCTACACCTTC. Translated, it gives CASSPPREGYTF.

The chain combines TRBV5-1 with TRBJ1-6; the match to TRBD1 covers 8 bases. Germline lookup yields CDR1 SGHRS and CDR2 YFSETQ. This CDR3 comprises 14 residues. Losses at the gene ends were 7 bases for V and 6 bases for J; bases not matched to a gene: 6. CDR3 bases: TGCGCCAGCTCTACGGACAGGGTTAATTCACCCCTCCACTTT. Translated, it gives CASSTDRVNSPLHF.

About this clone: The same CDR3 can be traced to other DNA sequences in this sample. V gene TRBV19 combines with J gene TRBJ2-1; D possibly corresponds to TRBD1 (6 bases). CDR1 and CDR2 from the germline V gene are LNHDA and SQIVND (reference sequence). There are 15 residues in the CDR3. V lost 5 bases to trimming and J lost 0 bases, with 11 bases between them. CDR3 sequence (DNA): TGTGCCAGTAGTCCAGACAGGAGCTCCTACAATGAGCAGTTCTTC. Its protein is CASSPDRSSYNEQFF.

The chain couples TRBV3-1 (or the pseudogene TRBV3-2) to TRBJ2-1; the match to TRBD2 covers 14 bases. Germline values: CDR1 LGHDT, CDR2 YNNKEL (reference sequence). The CDR3 is 16 amino acids. Germline trimming cut 4 bases from V and 2 bases from J; bases unmatched to any gene: 1. DNA of the CDR3: TGTGCCAGCAGCCCGGGACTAGCGGGGGCCTACAATGAGCAGTTCTTC. As protein: CASSPGLAGAYNEQFF.

The gene calls are TRBV7-9 and TRBJ2-7; TRBD1 might be the D (6 bases). CDR3 length: 13 residues. V was pared by 3 bases and J by 4 bases, with 10 bases between. In germline, CDR1 is SEHNR, CDR2 FQNEAQ (reference sequence). The CDR3 bases are TGTGCCAGCAGCTTGTCCAGGGGTTACGAGCAGTACGTC. The encoded protein is CASSLSRGYEQYV.

This clone appeared a single time. The chain carries TRBV30 and TRBJ1-6; the match to TRBD1 covers 8 bases. V lost 2 bases, J lost 10 bases, and 7 bases stayed unmatched. CDR1 and CDR2 (germline): GTSNPN, SVGIG (reference sequence). The CDR3 totals 14 residues. CDR3 region: CAWSLGQGESPLHF. CDR3 bases: TGTGCCTGGAGTTTAGGACAGGGTGAGTCACCCCTCCACTTT.